These T cell receptor beta chains were read from a single sample in a study of shared clonotypes between healthy human individuals. Measured with immunoSEQ multiplex PCR; TCRdb has only the in-frame clones, and not every one. The sample consists of fewer than 2.5 million clones, over 85% of them appearing once. Material: naive CD4+ T cells from PBMCs. All receptors come from a man aged 18 to 29 in good health. Some clones in this sample may be carry-over from other donors' samples. The CDR3 runs from the conserved cysteine through the conserved F or W. Each record gives: V gene, clone size, D gene, J gene, CDR3 DNA, CDR3 protein. D genes are given only for firm matches. Not all rows give a size; the values are once, few, many and, for expanded clones, a class.

TRBV28	-	-	TRBJ2-5	TGTGCCAGCAGTTTATGGAAGGCTCTGGGTGAAGAGACCCAGTACTTC	CASSLWKALGEETQYF
TRBV7-9	-	-	TRBJ2-2	TGTGCCAGCAGCTTAGTTTTGGGGGTTTTTTACACCGGGGAGCTGTTTTTT	CASSLVLGVFYTGELFF
TRBV27	-	TRBD2	TRBJ2-7	TGTGCCAGCAGTCTTTTTCCGGGACTAGCGGGCTTTTCCTACGAGCAGTACTTC	CASSLFPGLAGFSYEQYF
TRBV11-1	-	-	TRBJ1-4	TGTGCCAGCAGCTTATCCCAGGGACGGGATGAAAAACTGTTTTTT	CASSLSQGRDEKLFF
TRBV5-1	-	TRBD2	TRBJ2-3	TGCGCCAGCAGCCCGACTAGCGGGGCCGCGGATACGCAGTATTTT	CASSPTSGAADTQYF
TRBV5-1	few	TRBD2	TRBJ2-1	TGCGCCAGCAGCTTTCTAGCGGGGAGCTCCTACAATGAGCAGTTCTTC	CASSFLAGSSYNEQFF
TRBV27	-	-	TRBJ1-5	TGTGCCAGCAGTTTATACCGGTCTGAACAGCCCCAGCATTTT	CASSLYRSEQPQHF
TRBV11-2	-	TRBD1	TRBJ2-3	TGTGCCAGCAGCCTTAGGACAGGGGGGTCAGATACGCAGTATTTT	CASSLRTGGSDTQYF
TRBV7-6	-	-	TRBJ1-2	TGTGCCAGCAGCTTAAAACAGGGCTCCTATGGCTACACCTTC	CASSLKQGSYGYTF
TRBV6-1	-	TRBD1	TRBJ1-3	TGTGCCAGCAGTACAAGGGACAGTGGAAACACCATATATTTT	CASSTRDSGNTIYF
TRBV28	-	-	TRBJ2-1	TGTGCCAGCAGTTTCTCCCCTGCCGACAATGAGCAGTTCTTC	CASSFSPADNEQFF
TRBV11-3	-	-	TRBJ2-5	TGTGCCAGCAGCTTCACCGGGACCAAGGAGACCCAGTACTTC	CASSFTGTKETQYF
TRBV29-1	-	TRBD1	TRBJ1-2	TGCAGCGTTGAAGATCGAGGACAGGACTATGGCTACACCTTC	CSVEDRGQDYGYTF
TRBV28	-	-	TRBJ1-1	TGTGCCAGCAGTTTGATCGCAATGAACACTGAAGCTTTCTTT	CASSLIAMNTEAFF
TRBV2	-	-	TRBJ2-1	TGTGCCAGCAGTGATCCCCGACTTAGCAGGTACAATGAGCAGTTCTTC	CASSDPRLSRYNEQFF
TRBV19	-	-	TRBJ1-3	TGTGCCAGCCAAAGGGACTCTGGAAACACCATATATTTT	CASQRDSGNTIYF
TRBV29-1	once	-	TRBJ2-7	TGCAGCGTTGGGGGCGGCTACGAGCAGTACTTC	CSVGGGYEQYF
TRBV5-1	-	-	TRBJ2-5	TGCGCCAGCAGCCTTCCCGGACAGTTACAAGAGACCCAGTACTTC	CASSLPGQLQETQYF
TRBV11-2	-	-	TRBJ2-7	TGTGCCAGCAGCCCATGGGGAGGTCGCCACGAGCAGTACTTC	CASSPWGGRHEQYF
TRBV10-3	once	TRBD1	TRBJ1-2	TGTGCCTCCAGGGGGCCGGGACAGGGGATTAACTATGGCTACACCTTC	CASRGPGQGINYGYTF
TRBV6-5	once	-	TRBJ2-1	TGTGCCAGCAGTTCGTCTCTCAATGAGCAGTTCTTC	CASSSSLNEQFF
TRBV28	-	-	TRBJ1-2	TGTGCCAGCATCAGCGGGGACTTAAACTATGGCTACACCTTC	CASISGDLNYGYTF
TRBV28	once	TRBD1	TRBJ2-7	TGTGCCAGCAGTCCTTGGGGGACAGGGGCGGATGAGCAGTACTTC	CASSPWGTGADEQYF
TRBV6-1	-	TRBD1	TRBJ2-1	TGTGCCAGCAGTTTCGACAGGGGCAATGAGCAGTTCTTC	CASSFDRGNEQFF